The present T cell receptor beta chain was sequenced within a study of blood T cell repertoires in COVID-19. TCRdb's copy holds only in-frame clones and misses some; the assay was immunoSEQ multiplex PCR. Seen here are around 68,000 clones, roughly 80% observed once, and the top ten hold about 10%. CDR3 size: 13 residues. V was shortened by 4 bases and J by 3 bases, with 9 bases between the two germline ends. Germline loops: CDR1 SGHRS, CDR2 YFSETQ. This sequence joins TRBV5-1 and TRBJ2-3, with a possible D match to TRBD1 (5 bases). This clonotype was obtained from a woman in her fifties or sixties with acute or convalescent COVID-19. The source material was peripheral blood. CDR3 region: CASSLQDTDTQYF. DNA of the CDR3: TGCGCCAGCAGCCTACAGGATACAGATACGCAGTATTTT.